This entry describes one TCR beta chain. CDR1 and CDR2 from the germline V gene are SEHNR and FQNEAQ (reference sequence). Trimming cost V 1 base and J 1 base, with 7 bases left between them. CDR3 length equals 14 residues. The sample belongs to a study of blood T cell repertoires in COVID-19. Across the whole study: PBMCs, B-cell-depleted T cells, or T cells were the source of the cDNA or gDNA that made up the material.

Per the original data handling: Estimated nucleated cell counts came from reference gene primer amplification. Some clones are missing from TCRdb's copy, which holds only in-frame ones; the method was immunoSEQ multiplex PCR. Clone size and V and J calls were adopted from that table, with D and trimming inferred from the DNA. This sample has under 200,000 clones, with 85% found just once. V is TRBV7-9 and J is TRBJ1-1; D is possibly TRBD1 (6 bases). This clonotype was sampled from a woman older than 75 with acute or convalescent COVID-19. The sequenced sample was peripheral blood. The DNA for the CDR3 is TGTGCCAGCAGCTTAGAAGGGGGGAACACTGAAGCTTTCTTT. Translating it yields CASSLEGGNTEAFF. Supplemented by reference TRBV7-9 and TRBJ1-1, the full variable domain reads DTGVSQNPRHKITKRGQNVTFRCDPISEHNRLYWYRQTLGQGPEFLTYFQNEAQLEKSRLLSDRFSAERPKGSFSTLEIQRTEQGDSAMYLCASSLEGGNTEAFFGQGTRLTVV.